This T cell receptor beta chain was sequenced in a study of blood T cell repertoires in COVID-19. The overall study: The United States, Italy and Spain provided the acute and convalescent COVID-19 samples. T cells, B-cell-depleted T cells, or PBMCs provided the cDNA or gDNA that served as material.

Sequenced by immunoSEQ multiplex PCR; TCRdb stores in-frame clones only, minus some. The table records about 380,000 clones, over 65% of them present only once. CDR1 and CDR2 (germline): KGHSH, LQKENI. The CDR3 is made up of 15 amino acids. V was clipped by 2 bases and J by 0 bases, with 10 bases between them. This TCR was recovered from a human donor with acute or convalescent COVID-19. The donor label of this sample is uncertain. The gene calls are TRBV18 and TRBJ1-1; TRBD1 might be the D (5 bases). Sequencing used peripheral blood. CDR3 nucleotide sequence: TGTGCCAGCTCACCAACTCAGGGCATGAACACTGAAGCTTTCTTT. It translates to CASSPTQGMNTEAFF.